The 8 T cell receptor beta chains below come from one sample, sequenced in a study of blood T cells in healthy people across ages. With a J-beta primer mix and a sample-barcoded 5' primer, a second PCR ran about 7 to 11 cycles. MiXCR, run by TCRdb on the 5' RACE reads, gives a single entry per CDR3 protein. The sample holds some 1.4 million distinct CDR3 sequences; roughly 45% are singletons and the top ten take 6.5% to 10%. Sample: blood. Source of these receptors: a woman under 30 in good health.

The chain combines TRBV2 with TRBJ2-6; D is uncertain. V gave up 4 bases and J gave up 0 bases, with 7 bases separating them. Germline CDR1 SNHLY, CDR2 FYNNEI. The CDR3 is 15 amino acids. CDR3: CASSAVRSGANVLTF. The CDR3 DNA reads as TGTGCCAGCAGTGCGGTCCGCTCTGGGGCCAACGTCCTGACTTTC.

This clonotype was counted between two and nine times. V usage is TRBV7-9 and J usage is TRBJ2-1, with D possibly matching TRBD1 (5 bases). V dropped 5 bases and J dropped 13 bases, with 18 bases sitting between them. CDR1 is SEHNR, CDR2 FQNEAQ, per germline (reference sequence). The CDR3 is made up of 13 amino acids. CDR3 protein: CASSTPGLGQQFF. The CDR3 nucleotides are TGTGCCAGCAGCACCCCTGGGCTCGGACAACAGTTCTTC.

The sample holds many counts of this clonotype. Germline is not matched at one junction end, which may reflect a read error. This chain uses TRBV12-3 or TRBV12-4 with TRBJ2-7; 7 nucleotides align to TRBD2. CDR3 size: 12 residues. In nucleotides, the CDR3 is TGCGCCAGCAGCTTGGGGGAGGGCGAGCAGTACTTC. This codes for CASSLGEGEQYF.

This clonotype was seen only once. CDR3 in amino acids: CASSSRGRGSNIQYF. CDR3 DNA sequence: TGTGCCAGCAGTTCGAGGGGGCGGGGTTCAAACATTCAGTACTTC. The genes are TRBV12-3 or TRBV12-4 and TRBJ2-4; D is perhaps TRBD1 (7 bases). CDR3 length: 15 residues. Trimming stripped 4 bases from V and 6 bases from J, with 16 bases between.

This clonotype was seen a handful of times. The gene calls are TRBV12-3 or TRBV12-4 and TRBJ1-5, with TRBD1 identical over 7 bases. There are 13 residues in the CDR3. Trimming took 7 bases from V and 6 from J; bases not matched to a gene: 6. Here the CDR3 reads CASKGAQGQPQHF. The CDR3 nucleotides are TGTGCCAGCAAGGGGGCGCAGGGTCAGCCCCAGCATTTT.

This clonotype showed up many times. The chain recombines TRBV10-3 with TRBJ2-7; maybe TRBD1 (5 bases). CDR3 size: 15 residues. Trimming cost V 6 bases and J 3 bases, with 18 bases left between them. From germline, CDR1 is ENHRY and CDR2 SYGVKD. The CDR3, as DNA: TGTGCCATCAGGGCTCAGGGTTTGAGAAGCTACGAGCAGTACTTC. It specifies CAIRAQGLRSYEQYF.

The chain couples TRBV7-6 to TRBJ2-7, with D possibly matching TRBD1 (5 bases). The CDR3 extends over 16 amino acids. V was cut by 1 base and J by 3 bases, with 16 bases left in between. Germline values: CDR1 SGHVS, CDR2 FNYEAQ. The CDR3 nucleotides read TGTGCCAGCAGCTTAGGAGGCAGGGCTTTTCGCTACGAGCAGTACTTC. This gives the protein CASSLGGRAFRYEQYF.

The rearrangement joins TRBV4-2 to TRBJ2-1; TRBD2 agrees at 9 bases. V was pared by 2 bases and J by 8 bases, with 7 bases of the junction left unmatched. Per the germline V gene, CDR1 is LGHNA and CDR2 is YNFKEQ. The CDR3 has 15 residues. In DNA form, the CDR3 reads TGTGCCAGCAGCCAATCTCTAGCGGGAAGGGATGAGCAGTTCTTC. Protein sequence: CASSQSLAGRDEQFF.